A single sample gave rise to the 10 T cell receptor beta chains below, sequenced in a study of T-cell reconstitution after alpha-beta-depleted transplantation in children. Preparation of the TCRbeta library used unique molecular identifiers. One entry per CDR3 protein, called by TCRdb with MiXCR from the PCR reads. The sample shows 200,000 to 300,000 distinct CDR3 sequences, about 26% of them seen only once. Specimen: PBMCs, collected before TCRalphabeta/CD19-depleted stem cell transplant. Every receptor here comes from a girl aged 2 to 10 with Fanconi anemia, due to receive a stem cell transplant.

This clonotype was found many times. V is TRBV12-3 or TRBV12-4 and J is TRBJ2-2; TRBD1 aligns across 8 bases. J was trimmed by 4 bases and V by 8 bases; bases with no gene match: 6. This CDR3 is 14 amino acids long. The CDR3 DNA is TGTGCCAGCGCGGACAGGGCGTTCACCGGGGAGCTGTTTTTT. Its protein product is CASADRAFTGELFF.

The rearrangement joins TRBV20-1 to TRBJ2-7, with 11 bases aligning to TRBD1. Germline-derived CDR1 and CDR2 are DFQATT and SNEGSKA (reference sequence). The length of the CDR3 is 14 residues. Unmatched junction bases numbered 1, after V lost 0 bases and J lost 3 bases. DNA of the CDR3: TGCAGTGCTAGAGATGGGACAGGGGGCTACGAGCAGTACTTC. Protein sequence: CSARDGTGGYEQYF.

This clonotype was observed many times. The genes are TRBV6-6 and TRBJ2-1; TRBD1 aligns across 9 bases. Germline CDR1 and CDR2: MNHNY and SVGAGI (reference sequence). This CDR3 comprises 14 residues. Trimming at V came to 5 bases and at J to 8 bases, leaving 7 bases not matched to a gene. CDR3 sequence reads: CASSRGQGWHEQFF. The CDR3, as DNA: TGTGCCAGCAGTCGGGGACAGGGCTGGCATGAGCAGTTCTTC.

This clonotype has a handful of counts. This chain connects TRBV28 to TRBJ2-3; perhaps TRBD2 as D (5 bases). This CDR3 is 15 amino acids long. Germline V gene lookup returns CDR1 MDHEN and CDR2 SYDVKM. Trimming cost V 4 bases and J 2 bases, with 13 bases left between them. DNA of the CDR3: TGTGCCAGCAGTTCTAACTCCGGGGTCACAGATACGCAGTATTTT. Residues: CASSSNSGVTDTQYF.

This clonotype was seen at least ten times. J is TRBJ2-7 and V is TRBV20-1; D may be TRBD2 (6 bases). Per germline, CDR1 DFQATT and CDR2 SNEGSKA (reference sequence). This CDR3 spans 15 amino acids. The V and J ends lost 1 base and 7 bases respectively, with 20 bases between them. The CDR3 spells CSARAARVLALEQYF. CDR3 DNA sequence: TGCAGTGCTAGAGCCGCCAGGGTGCTAGCGCTTGAGCAGTACTTC.

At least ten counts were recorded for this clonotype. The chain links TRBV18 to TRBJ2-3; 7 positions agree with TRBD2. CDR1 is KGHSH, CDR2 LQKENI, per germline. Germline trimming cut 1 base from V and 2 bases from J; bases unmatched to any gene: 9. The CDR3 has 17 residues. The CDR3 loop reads CASSPLSGAASTDTQYF. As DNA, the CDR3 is TGTGCCAGCTCACCACTGAGCGGGGCTGCCTCCACAGATACGCAGTATTTT.

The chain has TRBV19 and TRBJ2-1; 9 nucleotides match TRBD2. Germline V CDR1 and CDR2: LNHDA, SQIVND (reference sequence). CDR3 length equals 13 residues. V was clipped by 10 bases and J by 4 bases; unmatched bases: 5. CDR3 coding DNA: TGTGCCACCTCTAGCGGGGAGTACAATGAGCAGTTCTTC. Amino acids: CATSSGEYNEQFF.

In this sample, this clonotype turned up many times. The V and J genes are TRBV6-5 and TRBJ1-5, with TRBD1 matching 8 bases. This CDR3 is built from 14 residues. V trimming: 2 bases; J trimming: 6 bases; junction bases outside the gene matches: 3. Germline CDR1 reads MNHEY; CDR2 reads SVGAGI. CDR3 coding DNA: TGTGCCAGCAGTTACCTGGACAGGGCTCAGCCCCAGCATTTT. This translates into CASSYLDRAQPQHF.

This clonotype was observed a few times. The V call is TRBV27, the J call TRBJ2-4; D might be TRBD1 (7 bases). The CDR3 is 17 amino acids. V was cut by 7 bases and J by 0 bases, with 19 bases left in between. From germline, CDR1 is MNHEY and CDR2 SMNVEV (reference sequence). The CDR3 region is CASTPGGGGIAKNIQYF. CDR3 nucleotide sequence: TGTGCCAGCACCCCAGGGGGAGGCGGCATAGCCAAAAACATTCAGTACTTC.

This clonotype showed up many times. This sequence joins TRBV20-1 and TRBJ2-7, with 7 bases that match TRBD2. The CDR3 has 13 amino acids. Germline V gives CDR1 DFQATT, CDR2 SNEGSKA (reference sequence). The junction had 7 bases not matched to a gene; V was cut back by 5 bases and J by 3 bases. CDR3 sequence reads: CSAVYRDYYEQYF. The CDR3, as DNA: TGCAGTGCTGTTTACCGGGACTACTACGAGCAGTACTTC.